The 7 T cell receptor beta chains reported below all come from one sample, sequenced in a study of cytomegalovirus exposure and HLA in healthy donors. The PCR made use of 60 Vbeta and 13 Jbeta primers. Sequencing was performed with immunoSEQ multiplex PCR; in TCRdb, only in-frame clones are kept and a portion is missing. The table has roughly 200,000 clones, about 80% seen once. The specimen sequenced was PBMCs. Every receptor here comes from a man in his late teens or twenties in good health and CMV-seronegative.

The chain is built from TRBV7-6 and TRBJ2-3; TRBD1 matches 8 bases. CDR1 and CDR2 from the germline V gene are SGHVS and FNYEAQ. J gave up 6 bases and V 7 bases, and 9 bases lay outside the gene matches. The length of the CDR3 is 14 residues. CDR3 DNA sequence: TGTGCCAGCATCGGGCGGGACAGGTCGGATACGCAGTATTTT. This codes for CASIGRDRSDTQYF.

This sequence joins TRBV6-1 and TRBJ2-7; D possibly corresponds to TRBD2 (5 bases). Germline lookup yields CDR1 MNHNS and CDR2 SASEGT. This CDR3 region has 8 residues. V was trimmed by 8 bases and J by 9 bases, leaving 5 bases between them. This CDR3 is CASAGQYF. In DNA form, the CDR3 reads TGTGCCAGCGCGGGGCAGTACTTC.

The chain carries TRBV5-1 and TRBJ1-1; TRBD1 aligns across 9 bases. The trim removed 4 bases at V and 0 bases at J, leaving 10 bases unmatched. The germline V gene encodes CDR1 SGHRS and CDR2 YFSETQ. The CDR3 covers 17 residues. Here the CDR3 reads CASSLQDRGLLNTEAFF. The CDR3 DNA reads as TGCGCCAGCAGCCTTCAGGACAGGGGCCTTCTGAACACTGAAGCTTTCTTT.

This clone was observed a few times. The chain has TRBV19 and TRBJ2-7; 8 bases match TRBD1. The ends lost 6 bases at V and 1 base at J; junction bases unmatched: 20. Looked up from germline, CDR1 is LNHDA and CDR2 is SQIVND (reference sequence). The CDR3 covers 19 residues. The CDR3 bases are TGTGCCAGTAGCCCCCGGCAGGGGGCGATCCAGGGACCATCCTACGAGCAGTACTTC. It codes for CASSPRQGAIQGPSYEQYF.

Worth noting for this clone: The junction departs from the called germline gene at one end, perhaps through a read error. The chain joins TRBV7-9 to TRBJ2-1; 10 nucleotides match TRBD2. The germline CDR1 and CDR2 sequences are SEHNR and FQNEAQ (reference sequence). The CDR3 sequence is 16 residues long. The CDR3 region is CASSPGSSGGYNEQFF. The DNA for the CDR3 is TGTGCCAGCAGCCCTGGTTCTAGCGGGGGCTACAATGAGCAATTCTTC.

The chain links TRBV9 to TRBJ1-2; D remains ambiguous. The length of the CDR3 is 14 residues. Germline lookup yields CDR1 SGDLS and CDR2 YYNGEE. V shed 3 bases and J shed 2 bases, with 11 bases lying between them. The CDR3, as DNA: TGTGCCAGCAGCGCGCATACAGAGAACTATGGCTACACCTTC. Amino acids: CASSAHTENYGYTF.

Concerning this clone itself: One end of the junction fails to match germline, which may point to a read error. This chain connects TRBV7-7 to TRBJ2-3; 7 bases align to TRBD1. The germline V gene has CDR1 SSHAT and CDR2 FNYEAQ (reference sequence). The CDR3 contains 15 residues. The CDR3 spells CASSLTTGSTDTQYF. CDR3 in DNA: TGTGCTAGCAGCTTAACGACAGGGAGCACAGATACGCAGTATTTT.